This record covers a single TCR beta chain. Its antigen is still unknown. A single record per CDR3 protein comes from TCRdb applying MiXCR to the 5' RACE reads. Altogether approximately 260,000 distinct CDR3 sequences are present, roughly 5% being singletons, with the ten largest covering roughly 3.5%. The record originates from a study of T cells after yellow fever vaccination. Study-level points and caveats: There was a possibility that FACS-sorted repertoires contained abundant clonotypes contaminating from the bulk population.

Per the germline V gene, CDR1 is DFQATT and CDR2 is SNEGSKA (reference sequence). This CDR3 has 16 amino acids. Trimming removed 3 bases from V and 6 bases from J, with 24 bases in between. This chain joins TRBV20-1 and TRBJ2-7; either TRBD1 or TRBD2 may fit D (5 bases each). This sequence originates from a man between 18 and 35 years old who received the YFV17D yellow fever vaccine. Material: CD4+ T cells sorted from PBMCs, obtained on the day of the yellow fever booster vaccination. The CDR3 DNA is TGCAGTGCTAGTTGGGGGAGAACGGACTCGATTGGCGAGCAGTACTTC. It encodes CSASWGRTDSIGEQYF.